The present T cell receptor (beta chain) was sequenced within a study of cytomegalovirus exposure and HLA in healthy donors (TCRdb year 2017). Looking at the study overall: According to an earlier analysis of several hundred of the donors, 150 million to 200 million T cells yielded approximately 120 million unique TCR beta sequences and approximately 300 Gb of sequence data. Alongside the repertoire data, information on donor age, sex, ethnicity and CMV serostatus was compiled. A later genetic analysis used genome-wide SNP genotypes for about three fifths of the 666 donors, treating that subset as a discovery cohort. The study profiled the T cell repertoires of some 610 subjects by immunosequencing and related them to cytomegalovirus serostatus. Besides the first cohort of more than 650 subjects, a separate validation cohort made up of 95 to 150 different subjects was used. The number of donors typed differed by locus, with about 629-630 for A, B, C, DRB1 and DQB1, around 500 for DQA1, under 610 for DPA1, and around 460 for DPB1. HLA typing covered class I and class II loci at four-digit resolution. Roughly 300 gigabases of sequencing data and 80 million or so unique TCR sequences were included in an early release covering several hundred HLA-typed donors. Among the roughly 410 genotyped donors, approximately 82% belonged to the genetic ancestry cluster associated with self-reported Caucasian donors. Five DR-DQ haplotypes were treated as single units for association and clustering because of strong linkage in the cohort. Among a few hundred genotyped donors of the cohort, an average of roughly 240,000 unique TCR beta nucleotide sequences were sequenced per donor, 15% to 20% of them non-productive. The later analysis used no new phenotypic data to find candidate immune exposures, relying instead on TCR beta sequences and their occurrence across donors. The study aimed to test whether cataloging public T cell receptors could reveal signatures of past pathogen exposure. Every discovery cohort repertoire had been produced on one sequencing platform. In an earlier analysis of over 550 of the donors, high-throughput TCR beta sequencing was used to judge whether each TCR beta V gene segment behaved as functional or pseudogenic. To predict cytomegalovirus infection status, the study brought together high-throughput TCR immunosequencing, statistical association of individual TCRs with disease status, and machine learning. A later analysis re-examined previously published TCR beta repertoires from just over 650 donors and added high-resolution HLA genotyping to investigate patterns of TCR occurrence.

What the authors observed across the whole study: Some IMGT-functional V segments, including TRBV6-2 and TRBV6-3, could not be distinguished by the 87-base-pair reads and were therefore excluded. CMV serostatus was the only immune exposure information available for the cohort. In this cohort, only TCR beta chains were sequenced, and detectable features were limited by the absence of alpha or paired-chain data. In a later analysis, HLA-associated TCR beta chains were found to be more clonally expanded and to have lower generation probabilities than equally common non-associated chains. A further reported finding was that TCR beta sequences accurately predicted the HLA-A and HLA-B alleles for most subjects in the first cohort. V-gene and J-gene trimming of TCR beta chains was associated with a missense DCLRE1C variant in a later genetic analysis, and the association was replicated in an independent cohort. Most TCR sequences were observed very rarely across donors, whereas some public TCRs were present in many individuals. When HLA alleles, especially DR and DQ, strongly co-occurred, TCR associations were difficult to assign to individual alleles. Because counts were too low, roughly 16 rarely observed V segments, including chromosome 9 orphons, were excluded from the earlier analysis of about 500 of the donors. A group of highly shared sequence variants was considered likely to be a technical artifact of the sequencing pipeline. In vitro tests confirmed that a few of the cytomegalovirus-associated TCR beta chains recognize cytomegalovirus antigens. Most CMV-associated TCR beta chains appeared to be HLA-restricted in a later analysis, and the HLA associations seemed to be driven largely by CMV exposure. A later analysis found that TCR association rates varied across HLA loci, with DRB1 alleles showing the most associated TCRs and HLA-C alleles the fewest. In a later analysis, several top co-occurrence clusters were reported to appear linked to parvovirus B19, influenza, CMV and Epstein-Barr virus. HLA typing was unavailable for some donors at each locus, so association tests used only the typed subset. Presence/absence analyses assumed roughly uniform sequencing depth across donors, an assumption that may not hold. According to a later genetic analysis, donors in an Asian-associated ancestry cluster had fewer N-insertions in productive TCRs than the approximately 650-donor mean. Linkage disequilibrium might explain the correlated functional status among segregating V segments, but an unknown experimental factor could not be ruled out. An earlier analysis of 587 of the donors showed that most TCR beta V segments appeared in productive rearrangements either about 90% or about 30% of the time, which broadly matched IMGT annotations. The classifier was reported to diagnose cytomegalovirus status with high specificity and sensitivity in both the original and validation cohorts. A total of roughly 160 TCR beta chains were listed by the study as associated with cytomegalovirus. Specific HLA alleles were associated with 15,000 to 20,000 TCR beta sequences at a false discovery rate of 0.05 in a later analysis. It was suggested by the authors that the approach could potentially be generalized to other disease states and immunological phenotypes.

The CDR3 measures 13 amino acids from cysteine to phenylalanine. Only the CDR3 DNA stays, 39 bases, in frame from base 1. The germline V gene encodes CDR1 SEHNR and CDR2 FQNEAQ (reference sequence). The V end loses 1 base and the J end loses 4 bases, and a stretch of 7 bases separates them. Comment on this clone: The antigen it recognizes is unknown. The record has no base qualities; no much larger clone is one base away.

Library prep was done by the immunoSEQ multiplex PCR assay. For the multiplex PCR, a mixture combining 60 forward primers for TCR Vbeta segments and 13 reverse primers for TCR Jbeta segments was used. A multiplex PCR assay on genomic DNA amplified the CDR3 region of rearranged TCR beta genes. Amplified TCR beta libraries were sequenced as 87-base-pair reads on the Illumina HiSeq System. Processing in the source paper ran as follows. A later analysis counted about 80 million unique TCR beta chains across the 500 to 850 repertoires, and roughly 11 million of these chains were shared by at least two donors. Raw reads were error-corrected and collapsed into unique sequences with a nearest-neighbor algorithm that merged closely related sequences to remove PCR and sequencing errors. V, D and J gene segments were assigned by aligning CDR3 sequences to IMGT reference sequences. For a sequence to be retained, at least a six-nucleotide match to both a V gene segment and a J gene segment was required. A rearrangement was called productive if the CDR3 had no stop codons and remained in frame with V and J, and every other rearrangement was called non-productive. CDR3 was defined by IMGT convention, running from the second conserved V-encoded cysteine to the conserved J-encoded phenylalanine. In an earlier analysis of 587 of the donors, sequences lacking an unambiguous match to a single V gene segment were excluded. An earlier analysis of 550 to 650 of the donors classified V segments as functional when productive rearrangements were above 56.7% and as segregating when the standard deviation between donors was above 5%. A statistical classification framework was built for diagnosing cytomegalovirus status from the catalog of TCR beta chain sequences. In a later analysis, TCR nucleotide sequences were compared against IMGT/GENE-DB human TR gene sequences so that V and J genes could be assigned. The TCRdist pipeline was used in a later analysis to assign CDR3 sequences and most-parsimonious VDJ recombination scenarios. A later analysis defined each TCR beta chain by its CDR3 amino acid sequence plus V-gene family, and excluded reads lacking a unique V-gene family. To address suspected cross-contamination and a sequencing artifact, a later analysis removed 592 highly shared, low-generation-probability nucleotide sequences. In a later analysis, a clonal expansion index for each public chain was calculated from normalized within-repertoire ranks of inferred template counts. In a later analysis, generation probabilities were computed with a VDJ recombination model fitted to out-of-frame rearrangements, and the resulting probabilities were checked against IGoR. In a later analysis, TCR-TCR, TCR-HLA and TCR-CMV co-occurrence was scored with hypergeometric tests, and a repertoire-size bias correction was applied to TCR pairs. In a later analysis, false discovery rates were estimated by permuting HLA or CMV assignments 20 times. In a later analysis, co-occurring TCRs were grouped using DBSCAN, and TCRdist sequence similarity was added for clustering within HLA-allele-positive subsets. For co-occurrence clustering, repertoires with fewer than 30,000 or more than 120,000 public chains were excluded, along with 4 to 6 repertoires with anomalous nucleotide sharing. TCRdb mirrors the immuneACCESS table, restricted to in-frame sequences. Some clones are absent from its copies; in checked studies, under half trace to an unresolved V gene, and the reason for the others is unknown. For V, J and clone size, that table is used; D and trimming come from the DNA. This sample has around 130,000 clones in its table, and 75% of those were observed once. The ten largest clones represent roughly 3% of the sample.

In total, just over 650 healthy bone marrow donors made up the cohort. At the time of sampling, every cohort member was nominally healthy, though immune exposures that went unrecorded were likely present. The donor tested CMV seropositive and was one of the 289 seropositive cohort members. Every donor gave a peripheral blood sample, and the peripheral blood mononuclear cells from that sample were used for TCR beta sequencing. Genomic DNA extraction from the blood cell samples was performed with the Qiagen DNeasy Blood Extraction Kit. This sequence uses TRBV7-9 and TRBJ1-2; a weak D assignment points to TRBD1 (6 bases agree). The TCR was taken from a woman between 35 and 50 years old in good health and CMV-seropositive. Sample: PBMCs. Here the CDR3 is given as CASSLGTAYGYTF. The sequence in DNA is TGTGCCAGCAGCTTAGGGACAGCCTATGGCTACACCTTC.